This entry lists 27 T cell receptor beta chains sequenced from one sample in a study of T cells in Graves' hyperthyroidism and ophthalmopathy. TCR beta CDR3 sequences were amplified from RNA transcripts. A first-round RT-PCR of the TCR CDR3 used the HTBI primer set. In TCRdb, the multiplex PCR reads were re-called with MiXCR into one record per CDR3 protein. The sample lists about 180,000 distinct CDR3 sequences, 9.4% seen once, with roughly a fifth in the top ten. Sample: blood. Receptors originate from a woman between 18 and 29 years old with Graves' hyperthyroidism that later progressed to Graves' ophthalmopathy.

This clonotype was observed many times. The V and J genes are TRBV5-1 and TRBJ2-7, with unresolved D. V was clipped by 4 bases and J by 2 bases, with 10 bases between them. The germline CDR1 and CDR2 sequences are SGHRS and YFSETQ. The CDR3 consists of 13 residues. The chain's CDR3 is CASSNTNPYEQYF. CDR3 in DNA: TGCGCCAGCAGCAACACAAATCCCTACGAGCAGTACTTC.

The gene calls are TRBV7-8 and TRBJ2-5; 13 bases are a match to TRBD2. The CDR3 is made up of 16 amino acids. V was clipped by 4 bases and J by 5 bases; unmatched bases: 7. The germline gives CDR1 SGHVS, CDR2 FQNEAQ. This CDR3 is CASSSQGLAGTETQYF. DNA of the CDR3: TGTGCCAGCAGCTCGCAGGGACTAGCGGGAACCGAGACCCAGTACTTC.

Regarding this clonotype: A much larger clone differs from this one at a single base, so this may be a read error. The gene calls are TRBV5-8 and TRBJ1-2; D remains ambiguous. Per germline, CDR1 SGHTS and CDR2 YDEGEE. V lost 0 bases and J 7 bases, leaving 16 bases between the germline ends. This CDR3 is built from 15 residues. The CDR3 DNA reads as TGTGCCAGCAGCTTGGGCGGACGGAGGTTTCGTGGCTACACCTTC. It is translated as CASSLGGRRFRGYTF.

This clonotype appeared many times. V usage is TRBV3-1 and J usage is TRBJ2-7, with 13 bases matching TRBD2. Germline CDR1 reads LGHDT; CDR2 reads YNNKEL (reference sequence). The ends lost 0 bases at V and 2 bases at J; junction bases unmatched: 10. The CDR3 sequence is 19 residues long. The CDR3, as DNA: TGTGCCAGCAGCCAAGATCAGAAGACTAGCGGGAGGTATACCTACGAGCAGTACTTC. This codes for CASSQDQKTSGRYTYEQYF.

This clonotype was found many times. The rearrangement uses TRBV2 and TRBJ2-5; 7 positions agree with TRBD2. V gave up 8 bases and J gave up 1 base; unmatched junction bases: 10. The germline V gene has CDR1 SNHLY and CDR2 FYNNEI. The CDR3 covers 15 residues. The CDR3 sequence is CASWDSGSTQETQYF. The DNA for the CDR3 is TGTGCCAGCTGGGATAGCGGGTCTACCCAAGAGACCCAGTACTTC.

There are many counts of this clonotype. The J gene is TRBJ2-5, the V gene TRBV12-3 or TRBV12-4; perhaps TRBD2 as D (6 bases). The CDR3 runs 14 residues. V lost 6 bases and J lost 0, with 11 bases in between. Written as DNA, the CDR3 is TGTGCCAGCAGCCGACTAGTCGACCAAGAGACCCAGTACTTC. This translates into CASSRLVDQETQYF.

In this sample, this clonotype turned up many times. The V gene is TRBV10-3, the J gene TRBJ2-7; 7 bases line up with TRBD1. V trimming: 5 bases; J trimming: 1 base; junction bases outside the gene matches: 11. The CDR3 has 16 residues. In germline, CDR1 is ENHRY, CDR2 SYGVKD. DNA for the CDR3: TGTGCCATCAGTAGTATAGGGGGCGCAACTTCCTACGAGCAGTACTTC. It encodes CAISSIGGATSYEQYF.

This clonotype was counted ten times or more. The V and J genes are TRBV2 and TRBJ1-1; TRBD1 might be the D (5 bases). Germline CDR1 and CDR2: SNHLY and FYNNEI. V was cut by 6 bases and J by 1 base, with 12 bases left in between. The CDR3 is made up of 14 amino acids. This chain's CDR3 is CASRGERGNTEAFF. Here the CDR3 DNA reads TGTGCCAGCAGGGGGGAGAGGGGGAACACTGAAGCTTTCTTT.

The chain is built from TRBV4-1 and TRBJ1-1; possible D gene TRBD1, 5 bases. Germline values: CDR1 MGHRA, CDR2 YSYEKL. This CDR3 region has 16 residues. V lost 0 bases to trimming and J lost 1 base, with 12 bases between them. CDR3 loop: CASSQELGTENTEAFF. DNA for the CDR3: TGCGCCAGCAGCCAAGAGCTGGGGACGGAGAACACTGAAGCTTTCTTT.

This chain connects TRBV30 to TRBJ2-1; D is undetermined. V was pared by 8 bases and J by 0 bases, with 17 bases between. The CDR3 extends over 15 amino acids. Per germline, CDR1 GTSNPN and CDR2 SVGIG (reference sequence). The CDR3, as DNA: TGTGCCGGAAGCAATCAGGAGAGCTCCTACAATGAGCAGTTCTTC. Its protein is CAGSNQESSYNEQFF.

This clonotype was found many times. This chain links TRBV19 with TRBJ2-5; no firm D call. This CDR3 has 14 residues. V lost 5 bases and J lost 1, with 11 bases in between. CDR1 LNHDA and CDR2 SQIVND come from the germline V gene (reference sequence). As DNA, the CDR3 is TGTGCCAGTAGTTCCATGACACTCCAAGAGACCCAGTACTTC. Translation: CASSSMTLQETQYF.

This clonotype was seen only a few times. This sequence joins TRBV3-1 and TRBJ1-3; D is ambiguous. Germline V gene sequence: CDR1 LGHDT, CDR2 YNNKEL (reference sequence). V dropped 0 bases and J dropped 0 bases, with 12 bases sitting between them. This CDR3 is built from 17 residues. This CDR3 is CASSQDQLALSGNTIYF. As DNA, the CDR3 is TGTGCCAGCAGCCAAGACCAGTTAGCCCTCTCTGGAAACACCATATATTTT.

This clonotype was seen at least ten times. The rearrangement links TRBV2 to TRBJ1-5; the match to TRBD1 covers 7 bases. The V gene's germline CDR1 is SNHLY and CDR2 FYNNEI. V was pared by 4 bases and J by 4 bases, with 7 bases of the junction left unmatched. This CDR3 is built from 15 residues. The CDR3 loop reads CASSGLGTANQPQHF. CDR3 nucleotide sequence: TGTGCCAGCAGTGGACTTGGGACAGCTAATCAGCCCCAGCATTTT.

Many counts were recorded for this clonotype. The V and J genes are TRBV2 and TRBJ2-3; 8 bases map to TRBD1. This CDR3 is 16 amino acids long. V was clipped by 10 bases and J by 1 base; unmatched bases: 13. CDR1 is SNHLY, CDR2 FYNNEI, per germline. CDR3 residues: CAIDRGVFQGTDTQYF. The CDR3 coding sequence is TGTGCCATTGACAGGGGTGTTTTTCAGGGCACAGATACGCAGTATTTT. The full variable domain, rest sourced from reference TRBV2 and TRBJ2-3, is EPEVTQTPSHQVTQMGQEVILRCVPISNHLYFYWYRQILGQKVEFLVSFYNNEISEKSEIFDDQFSVERPDGSNFTLKIRSTKLEDSAMYFCAIDRGVFQGTDTQYFGPGTRLTVL.

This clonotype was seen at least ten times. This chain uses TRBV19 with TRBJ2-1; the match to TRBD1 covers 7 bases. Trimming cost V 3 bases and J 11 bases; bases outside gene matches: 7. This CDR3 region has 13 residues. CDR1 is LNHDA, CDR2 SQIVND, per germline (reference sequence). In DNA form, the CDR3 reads TGTGCCAGTAGTATGATCCTGGGACAGAAGCAGTTCTTC. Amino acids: CASSMILGQKQFF.

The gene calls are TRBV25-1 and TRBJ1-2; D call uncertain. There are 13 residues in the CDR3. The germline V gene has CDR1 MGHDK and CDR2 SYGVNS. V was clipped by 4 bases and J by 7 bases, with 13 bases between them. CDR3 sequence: CASSAGSRRGYTF. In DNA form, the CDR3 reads TGTGCCAGCAGTGCCGGCAGCCGGCGTGGCTACACCTTC.

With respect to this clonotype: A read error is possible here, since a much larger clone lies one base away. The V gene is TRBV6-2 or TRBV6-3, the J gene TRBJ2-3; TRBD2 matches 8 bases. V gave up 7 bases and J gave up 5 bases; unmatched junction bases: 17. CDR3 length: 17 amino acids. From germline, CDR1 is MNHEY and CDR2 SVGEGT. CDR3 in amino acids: CASIPSPWRGVEDTQYF. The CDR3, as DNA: TGTGCCAGCATCCCTTCCCCGTGGCGGGGGGTCGAAGATACGCAGTATTTT.

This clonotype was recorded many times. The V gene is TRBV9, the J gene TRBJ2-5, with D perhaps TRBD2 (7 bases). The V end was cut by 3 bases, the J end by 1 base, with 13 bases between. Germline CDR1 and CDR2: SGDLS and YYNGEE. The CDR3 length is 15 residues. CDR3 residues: CASSEGGGFQETQYF. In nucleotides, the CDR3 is TGTGCCAGCAGCGAGGGGGGGGGCTTCCAAGAGACCCAGTACTTC.

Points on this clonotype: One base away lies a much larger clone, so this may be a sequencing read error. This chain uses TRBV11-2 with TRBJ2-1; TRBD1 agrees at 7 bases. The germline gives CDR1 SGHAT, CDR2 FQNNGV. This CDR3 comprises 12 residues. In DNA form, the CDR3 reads TGTGCCAGCGGCTTACAGGGGAATGAGCAGTTCTTC. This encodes CASGLQGNEQFF.

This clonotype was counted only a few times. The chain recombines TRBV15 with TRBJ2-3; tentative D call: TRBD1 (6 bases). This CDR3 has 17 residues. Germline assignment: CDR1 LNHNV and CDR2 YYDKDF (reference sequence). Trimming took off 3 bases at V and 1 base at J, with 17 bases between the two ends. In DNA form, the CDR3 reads TGTGCCACCAGCAGGAAGACAGGAGGACTTGGCACAGATACGCAGTATTTT. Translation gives CATSRKTGGLGTDTQYF.

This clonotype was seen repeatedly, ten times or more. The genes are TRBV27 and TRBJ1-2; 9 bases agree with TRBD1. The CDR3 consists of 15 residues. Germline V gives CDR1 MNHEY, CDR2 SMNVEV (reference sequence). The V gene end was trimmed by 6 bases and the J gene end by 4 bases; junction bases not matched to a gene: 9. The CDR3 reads CASSPGTGFFYGYTF. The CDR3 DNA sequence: TGTGCCAGCAGCCCCGGGACAGGGTTCTTCTATGGCTACACCTTC.

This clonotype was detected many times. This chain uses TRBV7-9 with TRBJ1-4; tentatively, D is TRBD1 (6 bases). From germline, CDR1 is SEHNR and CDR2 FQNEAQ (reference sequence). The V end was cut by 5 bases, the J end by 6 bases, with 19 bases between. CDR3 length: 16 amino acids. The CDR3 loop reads CASSPLTWRGDEKLFF. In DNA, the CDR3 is TGTGCCAGCAGCCCCCTTACCTGGAGGGGGGATGAAAAACTGTTTTTT.

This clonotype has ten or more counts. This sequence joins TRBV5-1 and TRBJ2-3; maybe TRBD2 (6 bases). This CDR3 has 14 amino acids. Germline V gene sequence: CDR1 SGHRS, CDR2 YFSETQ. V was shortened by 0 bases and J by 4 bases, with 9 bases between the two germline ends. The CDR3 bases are TGCGCCAGCAGCTTGGTCGGGGACTCAGATACGCAGTATTTT. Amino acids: CASSLVGDSDTQYF.

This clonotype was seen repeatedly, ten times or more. CDR3 protein: CASSYSGRAGTYNEQFF. CDR3 coding DNA: TGTGCCAGCAGCTATAGCGGGAGGGCCGGAACCTACAATGAGCAGTTCTTC. The genes are TRBV27 and TRBJ2-1; TRBD2 matches at 11 bases. Unmatched junction bases numbered 9, after V lost 6 bases and J lost 2 bases. Germline V gene lookup returns CDR1 MNHEY and CDR2 SMNVEV (reference sequence). The CDR3 contains 17 residues.

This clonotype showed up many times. The CDR3 loop reads CASSLSGSSYNEQFF. As DNA, the CDR3 is TGTGCCAGCAGCTTAAGCGGCAGCTCCTACAATGAGCAGTTCTTC. The gene calls are TRBV7-9 and TRBJ2-1, with D possibly TRBD2 on 5 matching bases. CDR1 and CDR2 (germline): SEHNR, FQNEAQ (reference sequence). The CDR3 totals 15 residues. V was shortened by 2 bases and J by 0 bases, with 8 bases between the two germline ends.

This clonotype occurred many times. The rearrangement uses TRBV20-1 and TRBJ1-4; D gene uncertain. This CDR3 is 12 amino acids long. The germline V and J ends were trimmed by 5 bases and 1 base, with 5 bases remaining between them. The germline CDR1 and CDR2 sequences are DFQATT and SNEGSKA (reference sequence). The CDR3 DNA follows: TGCAGTGCTCTGTTAACTAATGAAAAACTGTTTTTT. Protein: CSALLTNEKLFF.

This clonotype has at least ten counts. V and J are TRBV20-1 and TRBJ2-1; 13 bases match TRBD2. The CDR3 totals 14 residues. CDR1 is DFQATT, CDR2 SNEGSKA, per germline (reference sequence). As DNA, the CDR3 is TGCAGCGCCCGGACTAGCGGGAGTTATAATGAGCAGTTCTTC. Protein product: CSARTSGSYNEQFF.